Below, one T cell receptor (beta chain) is given with its context. The junction shows a germline mismatch at one end, possibly a read error. Using a J-beta primer mix together with a sample-barcoded 5' primer, a second PCR was run for roughly 7 to 12 cycles. MiXCR, run by TCRdb on the 5' RACE reads, gives a single entry per CDR3 protein. The table shows approximately 830,000 distinct CDR3 sequences, with 55% to 65% occurring only once. This entry belongs to a study of blood T cells in healthy people across ages. The CDR3 contains 14 residues. The germline CDR1 and CDR2 sequences are SGDLS and YYNGEE. What was sequenced was blood. The chain recombines TRBV9 with TRBJ2-1, with D tentatively TRBD2 (5 bases). The sequence derives from a man younger than 45 in good health. The chain's CDR3 is CASGVGGHGNEQFF. Here the CDR3 DNA reads TGTGCCAGCGGCGTAGGAGGCCATGGCAATGAGCAGTTCTTC.